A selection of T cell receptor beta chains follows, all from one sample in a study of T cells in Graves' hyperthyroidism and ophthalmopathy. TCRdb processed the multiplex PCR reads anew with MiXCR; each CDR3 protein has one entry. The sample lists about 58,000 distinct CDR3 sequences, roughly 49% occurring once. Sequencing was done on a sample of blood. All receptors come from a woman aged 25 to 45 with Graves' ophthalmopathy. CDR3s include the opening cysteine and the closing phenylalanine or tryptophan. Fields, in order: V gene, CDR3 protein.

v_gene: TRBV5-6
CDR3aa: CASSLGTGAGYAF

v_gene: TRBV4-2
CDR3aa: CASSQGSIDGGEKLFF

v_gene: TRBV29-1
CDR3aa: CSVEGGGAGVGEQFF

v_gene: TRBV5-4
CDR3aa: CASSRDTRNYGYTF

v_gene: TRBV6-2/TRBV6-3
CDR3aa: CASSYSSYEQYF

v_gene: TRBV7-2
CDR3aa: CASSPATGAGTQQFF

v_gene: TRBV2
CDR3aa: CASSEGRIYGYTF

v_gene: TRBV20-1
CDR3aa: CSASGGTWTDTQYF

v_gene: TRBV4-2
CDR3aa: CASSQDTGPSTNEKLFF

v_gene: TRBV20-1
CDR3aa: CSARVGSNQPQHF

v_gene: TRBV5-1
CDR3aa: CASADRGGTSYEQYF

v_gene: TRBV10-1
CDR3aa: CASSVGPSGSENEQFF

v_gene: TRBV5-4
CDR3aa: CASQITGASRRTDTQYF

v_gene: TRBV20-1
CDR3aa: CSASGWANQPQYF

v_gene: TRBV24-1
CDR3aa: CASGQGAYEQYF

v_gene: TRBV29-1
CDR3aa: CSVGDSDYEQYF

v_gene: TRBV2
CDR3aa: CASSPRGLDEKLFF

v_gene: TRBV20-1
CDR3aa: CSARDHGRSSYEQYF

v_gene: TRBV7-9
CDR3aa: CASSLRAIGTQYF

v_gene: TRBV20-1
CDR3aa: CSARRDGGRESPLHF

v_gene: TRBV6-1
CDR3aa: CASSSRHGGGIGTQYF

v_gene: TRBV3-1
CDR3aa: CASSQDLNKGDEQYF

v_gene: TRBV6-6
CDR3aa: CASSPRQGAKEAFF

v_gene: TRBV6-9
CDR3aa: CASYGTTDTQYF

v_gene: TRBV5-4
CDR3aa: CASSLSTAQETQYF

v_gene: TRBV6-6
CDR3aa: CASSYSDNQPQHF

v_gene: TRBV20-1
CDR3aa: CSARDSGKSSYEQYF

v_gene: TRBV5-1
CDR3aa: CASSLAVRQETQYF

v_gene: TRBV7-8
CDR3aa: CASSPRDRGNEQPQHF

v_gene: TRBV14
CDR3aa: CASSQEAGEGADTRYF

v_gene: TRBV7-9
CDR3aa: CASSPPVGMQETQYF

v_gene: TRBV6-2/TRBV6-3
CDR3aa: CAISRTENYGYTF

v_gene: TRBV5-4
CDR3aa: CASSSGQGSHEQYF

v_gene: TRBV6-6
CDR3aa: CASSPRGGEGQAYGYTF

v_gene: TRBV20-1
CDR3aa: CSASRASGSSGDQPQHF

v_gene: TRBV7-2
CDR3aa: CASSPGGNTEAFF

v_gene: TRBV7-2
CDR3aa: CASSAVPGQGSPLHF

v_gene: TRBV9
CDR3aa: CASSSRTGAGAGELFF

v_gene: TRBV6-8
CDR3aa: CASSYQLARRGETQYF

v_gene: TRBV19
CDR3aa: CASSMSGGVQPQHF

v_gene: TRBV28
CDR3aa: CASSFLAGRVQPQHF

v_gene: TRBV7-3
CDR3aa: CASSLFGGASTDTQYF

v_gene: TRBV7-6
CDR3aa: CASSLGGAVQPQHF

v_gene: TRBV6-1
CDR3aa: CASSDYTQYF

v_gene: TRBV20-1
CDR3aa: CSARDGLREKLFF

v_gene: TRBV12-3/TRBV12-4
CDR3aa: CASSFLAGGPYNEQFF

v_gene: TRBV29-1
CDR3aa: CSYRQGIIDGELFF

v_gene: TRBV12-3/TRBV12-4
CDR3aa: CASSAPTSIAGANVLTF

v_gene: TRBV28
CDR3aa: CASSLDYGYTF